Detailed here is one T cell receptor beta chain. Treatment meaning: randomized to nivolumab then ipilimumab (arm A) or the reverse (arm B). From thawed PBMCs, live CD3+CD8+ cells negative for CD19 and CD56 were sorted. TCRdb's table, derived via immunoSEQ multiplex PCR, lists solely in-frame clones and lacks some. The top ten clones hold around a third of a sample with some 13,000 clones, about 73% of them seen once. The source of the sample is a study of sequential checkpoint blockade in melanoma. The TCR originated in a human donor with melanoma. Sequencing was performed on CD8+ T cells sorted from blood (inferred from file names), taken from a patient given nivolumab and ipilimumab in sequence.

The CDR3 reads CASSYGQGTWETQYF. In nucleotides, the CDR3 is TGTGCCAGCAGTTACGGACAGGGGACATGGGAGACCCAGTACTTC. The rearrangement joins TRBV6-5 to TRBJ2-5; TRBD1 aligns across 9 bases. Unmatched junction bases numbered 6, after V lost 2 bases and J lost 5 bases. The CDR3 totals 15 residues. Per the germline V gene, CDR1 is MNHEY and CDR2 is SVGAGI.